This entry lists 26 T cell receptor beta chains sequenced from one sample in a study of blood T cell repertoires in COVID-19. Data came from immunoSEQ multiplex PCR; TCRdb stores just in-frame clones and leaves some out. This sample has approximately 220,000 clones, with about 90% found just once. Sequenced input: PBMCs or T cells enriched from blood (not recorded which). The receptor set was obtained from a man under 40 who had been exposed to COVID-19.

The J gene is TRBJ1-3, the V gene TRBV13; no clear D. The CDR3 has 13 residues. Germline CDR1 is PRHDT and CDR2 is FYEKMQ (reference sequence). Trimming removed 5 bases from V and 0 bases from J, with 5 bases in between. The CDR3 DNA is TGTGCCAGCAGCGGCAGCTCTGGAAACACCATATATTTT. Protein: CASSGSSGNTIYF. Using reference TRBV13 and TRBJ1-3 for the parts outside the CDR3, the full variable domain is AAGVIQSPRHLIKEKRETATLKCYPIPRHDTVYWYQQGPGQDPQFLISFYEKMQSDKGSIPDRFSAQQFSDYHSELNMSSLELGDSALYFCASSGSSGNTIYFGEGSWLTVV.

This chain links TRBV15 with TRBJ2-7; D unclear. Trimming removed 4 bases at V and 3 bases at J, with 13 bases between. This CDR3 spans 14 amino acids. Germline V gene data show CDR1 as LNHNV and CDR2 as YYDKDF (reference sequence). The CDR3 DNA reads TGTGCCACCAGCATAGGCAGGCAGATCTACGAGCAGTACTTC. Amino acid sequence: CATSIGRQIYEQYF.

This chain connects TRBV11-1 to TRBJ2-1, with TRBD1 matching over 8 bases. Looked up from germline, CDR1 is SGHAT and CDR2 is FQDESV (reference sequence). J gave up 8 bases and V 5 bases, and 11 bases lay outside the gene matches. The CDR3 sequence is 15 residues long. The CDR3 coding sequence is TGTGCCAGCAGCCCTGGACAGGGCCATTCGGATGAGCAGTTCTTC. Its translation is CASSPGQGHSDEQFF.

The rearrangement joins TRBV5-4 to TRBJ2-1; 10 bases map to TRBD1. This CDR3 has 15 amino acids. The germline V gene has CDR1 SGHNT and CDR2 YYREEE (reference sequence). V trimming: 3 bases; J trimming: 3 bases; junction bases outside the gene matches: 3. The CDR3 loop is CASSSGTGVYNEQFF. As DNA, the CDR3 is TGTGCCAGCAGCTCCGGGACAGGGGTCTACAATGAGCAGTTCTTC.

This clone was counted once. The chain recombines TRBV5-1 with TRBJ1-4, with 8 bases matching TRBD1. This CDR3 contains 14 residues. V lost 5 bases, J lost 8 bases, and 8 bases stayed unmatched. The germline V gene has CDR1 SGHRS and CDR2 YFSETQ. CDR3 DNA: TGCGCCAGCAGTATAGCAGGGGGCGGCGAAAAACTGTTTTTT. Translating gives CASSIAGGGEKLFF.

The rearrangement joins TRBV11-3 to TRBJ2-7; D remains ambiguous. From germline, CDR1 is SGHNT and CDR2 YENEEA. The CDR3 sequence is 12 residues long. Trimming shortened V by 6 bases and J by 0 bases, and 6 bases separated the two germline ends. This CDR3 reads CASRQNSYEQYF. CDR3 DNA sequence: TGTGCCAGCAGACAGAACTCCTACGAGCAGTACTTC.

The V gene is TRBV7-2, the J gene TRBJ2-7; D is ambiguous. The germline V gene has CDR1 SGHTA and CDR2 FQGNSA. V was clipped by 1 base and J by 2 bases, with 9 bases between them. There are 14 residues in the CDR3. The CDR3, as DNA: TGTGCCAGCAGCTTAGATCCCTCTCCCTACGAGCAGTACTTC. Its translation: CASSLDPSPYEQYF.

This chain joins TRBV5-1 and TRBJ2-3; no clear D gene. Germline-derived CDR1 and CDR2 are SGHRS and YFSETQ. Trimming removed 2 bases at V and 2 bases at J, with 9 bases between. The length of the CDR3 is 14 residues. DNA for the CDR3: TGCGCCAGCAGCTTATCAGGTTACACAGATACGCAGTATTTT. This sequence encodes CASSLSGYTDTQYF.

The rearrangement uses TRBV3-1 (or the pseudogene TRBV3-2) and TRBJ2-2, with 14 nucleotides matching TRBD2. V shed 4 bases and J 2 bases; nucleotides not matched to a gene: 3. This CDR3 spans 17 amino acids. Germline-derived CDR1 and CDR2 are LGHDT and YNNKEL (reference sequence). The CDR3 loop reads CASSRTSGGQNTGELFF. The CDR3 DNA reads TGTGCCAGCAGCCGGACTAGCGGGGGGCAAAACACCGGGGAGCTGTTTTTT.

The chain links TRBV29-1 to TRBJ2-2; D is possibly TRBD1 (6 bases). V lost 6 bases to trimming and J lost 2 bases, with 10 bases between them. CDR3 length equals 13 residues. In germline, CDR1 is SQVTM, CDR2 ANQGSEA. The DNA for the CDR3 is TGCAGCGTCGGGACACTCAACACCGGGGAGCTGTTTTTT. Translation: CSVGTLNTGELFF.

The chain recombines TRBV18 with TRBJ2-1, with 7 nucleotides matching TRBD2. The CDR3 loop spans 12 amino acids. Trimming took 2 bases from V and 9 from J; bases not matched to a gene: 1. From germline, CDR1 is KGHSH and CDR2 LQKENI. This CDR3 reads CASSPGGVEQFF. CDR3 nucleotides: TGTGCCAGCTCACCAGGGGGGGTTGAGCAGTTCTTC.

This chain uses TRBV3-1 (or the pseudogene TRBV3-2) with TRBJ2-3; 9 nucleotides match TRBD2. The V gene end was trimmed by 0 bases and the J gene end by 6 bases; junction bases not matched to a gene: 10. From germline, CDR1 is LGHDT and CDR2 YNNKEL (reference sequence). The CDR3 length is 17 residues. Here the CDR3 DNA reads TGTGCCAGCAGCCAAGATCTTGAGAGCGGGGGGACCGATACGCAGTATTTT. Protein product: CASSQDLESGGTDTQYF.

This clone was picked up one time. This rearrangement joins TRBV7-3 to TRBJ2-3; TRBD1 is a possible D gene (6 bases). This CDR3 has 16 amino acids. The V end lost 5 bases, the J end lost 0 bases, and 15 bases lay between the germline ends. Germline V CDR1 and CDR2: SGHTA, FQGTGA. The CDR3 region is CASSPGQPSSTDTQYF. In nucleotides, the CDR3 is TGTGCCAGCAGCCCCGGACAGCCTTCTAGCACAGATACGCAGTATTTT. Full variable domain (rest looked up from reference TRBV7-3 and TRBJ2-3): GAGVSQTPSNKVTEKGKYVELRCDPISGHTALYWYRQSLGQGPEFLIYFQGTGAADDSGLPNDRFFAVRPEGSVSTLKIQRTERGDSAVYLCASSPGQPSSTDTQYFGPGTRLTVL.

The CDR3 sequence: CANTTGFGELFF. The CDR3 region has the DNA TGTGCCAACACGACAGGGTTCGGGGAGCTGTTTTTT. V is TRBV24-1 and J is TRBJ2-2; 7 positions match TRBD1. Germline CDR1 is KGHDR and CDR2 is SFDVKD. The CDR3 covers 12 residues. V shed 11 bases and J 7 bases; nucleotides not matched to a gene: 6.

The rearrangement joins TRBV3-1 (or the pseudogene TRBV3-2) to TRBJ2-3; D is ambiguous. Germline V lookup: CDR1 LGHDT, CDR2 YNNKEL (reference sequence). This CDR3 is built from 14 residues. V shed 0 bases and J shed 5 bases, with 9 bases lying between them. Here the CDR3 reads CASSQDLGRDTQYF. DNA for the CDR3: TGTGCCAGCAGCCAAGATCTCGGTAGAGATACGCAGTATTTT.

In the case of this clone: Its ends do not fully match the called genes, so a read error is possible. CDR3 DNA: TGTGCCAGTGATGCAGGGACAGGACAAAGTTCCTCCGAGCAGTACTTC. It encodes CASDAGTGQSSSEQYF. The chain joins TRBV19 to TRBJ2-7; the match to TRBD1 covers 8 bases. CDR3 length equals 16 residues. Germline V gene data show CDR1 as LNHDA and CDR2 as SQIVND (reference sequence).

V and J are TRBV15 and TRBJ2-7, with 9 bases aligning to TRBD1. The germline CDR1 and CDR2 sequences are LNHNV and YYDKDF (reference sequence). With 3 bases clipped from V and 2 bases from J, the junction kept 11 bases outside the gene matches. This CDR3 spans 17 amino acids. The CDR3 region has the DNA TGTGCCACCAGCAGTATGACTCGGGACAGGGCCCCCTACGAGCAGTACTTC. Translating it yields CATSSMTRDRAPYEQYF.

This clone was seen a handful of times. In DNA form, the CDR3 reads TGCGCCAGCAGCCAGGCTCCCCAGGGTAACTACGAGCAGTACTTC. Translating it yields CASSQAPQGNYEQYF. The chain has TRBV4-3 and TRBJ2-7; D is possibly TRBD1 (5 bases). The V gene's germline CDR1 is LGHNA and CDR2 YSLEER. This CDR3 is built from 15 residues. Trimming cost V 3 bases and J 3 bases, with 15 bases left between them.

V gene TRBV5-1 combines with J gene TRBJ1-2; 9 bases fit TRBD1. V lost 4 bases, J lost 8 bases, and 6 bases stayed unmatched. This CDR3 contains 13 residues. CDR1 and CDR2 from the germline V gene are SGHRS and YFSETQ. The CDR3 bases are TGCGCCAGCAGCCGGGGACAGGGATACGGCTACACCTTC. This encodes CASSRGQGYGYTF.

The chain recombines TRBV10-1 with TRBJ2-3, with 7 bases fitting TRBD1. CDR3 length: 13 residues. Germline CDR1 WNHNN, CDR2 SYGVQD (reference sequence). Trimming removed 11 bases from V and 0 bases from J; junction bases left unmatched: 5. The CDR3 region is CASRQGSTDTQYF. The DNA of the CDR3 is TGCGCCTCGAGACAGGGCAGCACAGATACGCAGTATTTT.

V gene TRBV9 combines with J gene TRBJ1-6; unclear D gene. This CDR3 has 14 residues. Trimming cost V 0 bases and J 11 bases, with 12 bases left between them. Germline assignment: CDR1 SGDLS and CDR2 YYNGEE. This CDR3 reads CASSVESGWPPLHF. Here the CDR3 DNA reads TGTGCCAGCAGCGTAGAGTCGGGGTGGCCACCCCTCCACTTT.

The V call is TRBV7-9, the J call TRBJ2-5; 10 positions match TRBD2. There are 16 residues in the CDR3. Germline-derived CDR1 and CDR2 are SEHNR and FQNEAQ (reference sequence). The trim removed 7 bases at V and 7 bases at J, leaving 15 bases unmatched. The CDR3 DNA reads TGTGCCAGCACCTCACCGGAGCGGGGGGGAAGAAGGACCCAGTACTTC. Encoded protein: CASTSPERGGRRTQYF. The variable domain in full, completed from reference TRBV7-9 and TRBJ2-5, reads DTGVSQNPRHKITKRGQNVTFRCDPISEHNRLYWYRQTLGQGPEFLTYFQNEAQLEKSRLLSDRFSAERPKGSFSTLEIQRTEQGDSAMYLCASTSPERGGRRTQYFGPGTRLLVL.

This clone appeared a single time. The rearrangement links TRBV7-3 to TRBJ2-3; 9 bases map to TRBD2. The trim removed 6 bases at V and 4 bases at J, leaving 14 bases unmatched. The CDR3 covers 17 residues. Germline V CDR1 and CDR2: SGHTA, FQGTGA. This CDR3 is CASSSHGSGGRPDTQYF. In nucleotides, the CDR3 is TGTGCCAGCAGTTCACATGGGAGCGGGGGGAGGCCAGATACGCAGTATTTT.

The chain joins TRBV27 to TRBJ1-6; 7 bases line up with TRBD1. V lost 4 bases to trimming and J lost 9 bases; unmatched junction nucleotides: 3. This CDR3 has 13 amino acids. CDR1 is MNHEY, CDR2 SMNVEV, per germline (reference sequence). The CDR3 region is CASSYRGGSPLHF. The CDR3 bases are TGTGCCAGCAGTTACAGGGGTGGTTCACCCCTCCACTTT.

The rearrangement links TRBV27 to TRBJ2-2, with D hard to call. V was shortened by 2 bases and J by 4 bases, with 8 bases between the two germline ends. The CDR3 spans 14 residues. The germline V gene encodes CDR1 MNHEY and CDR2 SMNVEV (reference sequence). The CDR3 DNA reads TGTGCCAGCAGTTTACAAGTGGCCACCGGGGAGCTGTTTTTT. Translating gives CASSLQVATGELFF.

This clone occurred a few times. The gene calls are TRBV11-2 and TRBJ2-5; 7 positions agree with TRBD2. The CDR3 covers 15 residues. V trimming: 5 bases; J trimming: 5 bases; junction bases outside the gene matches: 11. CDR1 and CDR2 (germline): SGHAT, FQNNGV. The CDR3 DNA reads as TGTGCCAGCAGCCCTTGGGGGGGGGAAGATGAGACCCAGTACTTC. Translated, it gives CASSPWGGEDETQYF.